A single T cell receptor beta chain is shown here with its context. The antigen is not known. Alongside a J-beta primer mix, a sample-barcoded 5' primer served in a second PCR lasting about 7 to 12 cycles. Each CDR3 protein gets one entry after TCRdb re-called the 5' RACE reads with MiXCR. The data show some 700,000 distinct CDR3 sequences, 20% to 25% seen once. The data stem from a study of blood T cells in healthy people across ages. Findings and caveats of the study: Changes in expanded clonotypes were possibly confounded, as the CMV status of donors was unknown. A roughly linear fall in TCR beta diversity per million T cells was seen with increasing age. When set beside aged donors, long-lived donors presented more naive CD4+ cells and higher diversity.

The sample consisted of blood. The receptor was isolated from a man between 65 and 85 years old in good health.

The CDR3 loop is CASSFNSQSYNEQFF. CDR3 bases: TGCGCCAGCAGCTTCAACTCCCAATCCTACAATGAGCAGTTCTTC. This chain links TRBV5-1 with TRBJ2-1; D ambiguous. Per the germline V gene, CDR1 is SGHRS and CDR2 is YFSETQ. Trimming removed 2 bases from V and 1 base from J, with 10 bases in between. The CDR3 sequence is 15 residues long.